Below are 30 T cell receptor beta chains sequenced from a single sample in a study of OX40 agonist ivuxolimab in advanced cancers. Clones were sequenced by immunoSEQ multiplex PCR, and TCRdb holds only the in-frame ones, with some missing. The repertoire holds about 27,000 clones, approximately 79% seen once, with approximately 30% in the top ten. Specimen: CD4+ or CD8+ T cells sorted from blood, collected in a trial of the OX40 agonist ivuxolimab. The receptors were sampled from an adult with an advanced solid tumor such as melanoma, head and neck, liver or kidney cancer.

This clone was seen only once. This chain links TRBV9 with TRBJ2-7; 7 nucleotides align to TRBD1. The CDR3 covers 14 residues. V lost 0 bases, J lost 6 bases, and 6 bases stayed unmatched. From germline, CDR1 is SGDLS and CDR2 YYNGEE. This chain's CDR3 is CASSVEGAPGEQYF. DNA of the CDR3: TGTGCCAGCAGCGTAGAGGGGGCCCCGGGCGAGCAGTACTTC.

The chain recombines TRBV2 with TRBJ2-2; D remains ambiguous. Looked up from germline, CDR1 is SNHLY and CDR2 is FYNNEI. V lost 8 bases, J lost 7 bases, and 11 bases lay in between. The CDR3 runs 12 residues. In DNA, the CDR3 is TGTGCCAGCTTGGGTCTTATCGGGGAGCTGTTTTTT. This encodes CASLGLIGELFF.

This chain uses TRBV5-1 with TRBJ2-1; TRBD1 matches 8 bases. The CDR3 contains 17 residues. V lost 4 bases and J lost 3; bases outside the gene matches: 12. Per the germline V gene, CDR1 is SGHRS and CDR2 is YFSETQ. As DNA, the CDR3 is TGCGCCAGCAGCCATATACCCCAGGGGGCAAACTACAATGAGCAGTTCTTC. Translation gives CASSHIPQGANYNEQFF.

The chain carries TRBV7-6 and TRBJ2-7; TRBD1 is a possible D gene (6 bases). The CDR3 contains 14 residues. Deletions cut 5 bases from V and 4 bases from J, with 15 bases between. Germline V gene lookup returns CDR1 SGHVS and CDR2 FNYEAQ. The CDR3 protein is CASSRIGQIYEQYF. The CDR3 nucleotides are TGTGCCAGCAGCCGGATAGGACAGATATACGAGCAGTACTTC.

The chain has TRBV4-1 and TRBJ1-6; weak D call: TRBD1 (5 bases). The CDR3 runs 16 residues. With 1 base removed from V and 9 bases from J, the gap between germline ends came to 16 bases. Germline values: CDR1 MGHRA, CDR2 YSYEKL. CDR3: CASSQAPGAGGSPLHF. Here the CDR3 DNA reads TGCGCCAGCAGCCAAGCGCCGGGAGCCGGGGGTTCACCCCTCCACTTT.

The V call is TRBV9, the J call TRBJ2-7, with 9 positions matching TRBD1. There are 13 residues in the CDR3. Germline CDR1 is SGDLS and CDR2 is YYNGEE. J was trimmed by 6 bases and V by 5 bases; bases with no gene match: 6. The CDR3 protein is CASSRQGVSEQYF. CDR3 bases: TGTGCCAGCAGTAGACAGGGGGTCAGCGAGCAGTACTTC.

The CDR3 DNA follows: TGTGCCAGCAGCGTAGCTTCACAGGGCGATTTCTACGAGCAGTACTTC. Its protein product is CASSVASQGDFYEQYF. The chain employs TRBV9 and TRBJ2-7, with a possible D match to TRBD1 (6 bases). Germline lookup yields CDR1 SGDLS and CDR2 YYNGEE. The CDR3 runs 16 residues. V dropped 0 bases and J dropped 3 bases, with 16 bases sitting between them.

V gene TRBV30 combines with J gene TRBJ2-1, with 9 bases identical to TRBD2. CDR1 GTSNPN and CDR2 SVGIG come from the germline V gene (reference sequence). There are 18 residues in the CDR3. V dropped 1 base and J dropped 4; count of bases not matched to a gene: 14. CDR3 sequence reads: CAWSASIPTSGAYNEQFF. The CDR3 nucleotides are TGTGCCTGGAGTGCGTCAATACCGACTAGCGGAGCGTACAATGAGCAGTTCTTC.

Worth noting for this clone: Other DNA sequences in this specimen translate into the identical CDR3. The J gene is TRBJ2-5, the V gene TRBV6-5; D may be TRBD1 (5 bases). CDR3 length: 12 amino acids. Between the trimmed V and J ends, which lost 8 bases and 4 bases, there was a span of 11 bases. Germline CDR1 is MNHEY and CDR2 is SVGAGI. CDR3 sequence reads: CASGQGRETQYF. DNA of the CDR3: TGTGCCAGCGGCCAGGGAAGAGAGACCCAGTACTTC.

The V and J genes are TRBV15 and TRBJ2-2; TRBD1 matches at 9 bases. V shed 1 base and J 3 bases; nucleotides not matched to a gene: 6. The CDR3 is made up of 17 amino acids. Per germline, CDR1 LNHNV and CDR2 YYDKDF (reference sequence). The CDR3 DNA follows: TGTGCCACCAGCAGAGGTCTGGGACAGGGATACACCGGGGAGCTGTTTTTT. It codes for CATSRGLGQGYTGELFF.

This clone was seen only once. The gene calls are TRBV7-3 and TRBJ2-1; D perhaps matches TRBD1 (5 bases). The V end lost 0 bases, the J end lost 4 bases, and 7 bases lay between the germline ends. The CDR3 runs 14 residues. Per germline, CDR1 SGHTA and CDR2 FQGTGA. The CDR3 bases are TGTGCCAGCAGCTTAACGTCAGGGTACAATGAGCAGTTCTTC. Translation gives CASSLTSGYNEQFF.

The chain uses TRBV4-2 and TRBJ1-6, with D perhaps matching TRBD1 (5 bases). This CDR3 is built from 20 residues. CDR1 LGHNA and CDR2 YNFKEQ come from the germline V gene. Trimming shortened V by 0 bases and J by 1 base, and 19 bases separated the two germline ends. The CDR3 reads CASSQDLGRWDRSYNSPLHF. The CDR3 bases are TGTGCCAGCAGCCAAGATCTGGGACGCTGGGATAGGTCCTATAATTCACCCCTCCACTTT.

This clone occurred a few times. The genes are TRBV7-8 and TRBJ1-1; D gene unclear. Looked up from germline, CDR1 is SGHVS and CDR2 is FQNEAQ. The CDR3 has 13 amino acids. Trimming stripped 3 bases from V and 1 base from J, with 6 bases between. The CDR3 sequence: CASSFRENTEAFF. The CDR3 DNA is TGTGCCAGCAGCTTCCGGGAGAACACTGAAGCTTTCTTT.

This chain uses TRBV6-6 with TRBJ1-1; maybe TRBD1 (5 bases). In germline, CDR1 is MNHNY, CDR2 SVGAGI (reference sequence). Trimming stripped 6 bases from V and 6 bases from J, with 8 bases between. This CDR3 spans 11 amino acids. The CDR3 protein is CASRQDPEAFF. As DNA, the CDR3 is TGTGCCAGCAGACAGGATCCTGAAGCTTTCTTT.

In its sample, this clone was seen many times. This chain uses TRBV19 with TRBJ1-3; D is uncertain. CDR1 LNHDA and CDR2 SQIVND come from the germline V gene (reference sequence). The V end lost 7 bases, the J end lost 0 bases, and 16 bases lay between the germline ends. This CDR3 spans 16 amino acids. The CDR3 is CASIDARGSSGNTIYF. The DNA of the CDR3 is TGTGCCAGTATTGACGCGCGCGGTAGCTCTGGAAACACCATATATTTT.

This clone was picked up one time. The chain uses TRBV19 and TRBJ2-3; D not certain. The V and J ends lost 4 bases and 4 bases respectively, with 12 bases between them. Germline values: CDR1 LNHDA, CDR2 SQIVND (reference sequence). The CDR3 covers 14 residues. The CDR3 protein is CASSRDLFPDTQYF. Written as DNA, the CDR3 is TGTGCCAGTAGTAGGGATTTGTTTCCAGATACGCAGTATTTT.

This clone was seen more than once but under ten times. V gene TRBV7-8 combines with J gene TRBJ2-2; 9 positions match TRBD1. Per germline, CDR1 SGHVS and CDR2 FQNEAQ. Germline trimming cut 3 bases from V and 5 bases from J; bases unmatched to any gene: 7. The CDR3 is 16 amino acids. The CDR3 here is CASSFPDRGDTGELFF. The DNA for the CDR3 is TGTGCCAGCAGCTTCCCCGACAGGGGGGATACCGGGGAGCTGTTTTTT. The whole variable domain, filled in from reference TRBV7-8 and TRBJ2-2, reads GAGVSQSPRYKVAKRGQDVALRCDPISGHVSLFWYQQALGQGPEFLTYFQNEAQLDKSGLPSDRFFAERPEGSVSTLKIQRTQQEDSAVYLCASSFPDRGDTGELFFGEGSRLTVL.

The rearrangement links TRBV7-9 to TRBJ1-3, with 7 bases lining up with TRBD1. The germline V gene encodes CDR1 SEHNR and CDR2 FQNEAQ (reference sequence). This CDR3 region has 14 residues. V shed 4 bases, J shed 4 bases, and the junction held 4 bases outside the gene matches. CDR3 sequence: CASSSTQGGNTIYF. CDR3 bases: TGTGCCAGCAGCTCCACACAGGGGGGAAACACCATATATTTT.

This chain's CDR3 is CASSPGTGIEAFF. DNA for the CDR3: TGTGCCAGCAGCCCCGGGACAGGGATTGAAGCTTTCTTT. The chain couples TRBV5-4 to TRBJ1-1; 9 bases are a match to TRBD1. The CDR3 has 13 residues. The ends lost 4 bases at V and 7 bases at J; junction bases unmatched: 5. In germline, CDR1 is SGHNT, CDR2 YYREEE (reference sequence).

V usage is TRBV5-1 and J usage is TRBJ2-5; no firm D call. The CDR3 is made up of 15 amino acids. The ends were cut back, 1 base at V and 3 bases at J, with 13 bases in the middle. The germline V gene has CDR1 SGHRS and CDR2 YFSETQ. The CDR3 here is CASSLLRIPKETQYF. CDR3 sequence (DNA): TGCGCCAGCAGCTTGCTCCGAATACCGAAAGAGACCCAGTACTTC.

The V call is TRBV29-1, the J call TRBJ2-1; D is possibly TRBD1 or TRBD2 (5 bases each). The V gene lost 5 bases and the J gene lost 6 bases, with 23 bases spanning the gap. The CDR3 has 16 residues. Germline CDR1 reads SQVTM; CDR2 reads ANQGSEA. CDR3 residues: CSVQGKSSGPFNEQFF. The CDR3 bases are TGCAGCGTTCAAGGCAAGTCGTCGGGGCCTTTCAATGAGCAGTTCTTC.

V is TRBV11-3 and J is TRBJ2-3; 13 bases are a match to TRBD2. This CDR3 has 17 amino acids. CDR1 is SGHNT and CDR2 is YENEEA in the germline V gene. V was clipped by 4 bases and J by 1 base; unmatched bases: 5. The CDR3 spells CASSSWTSGRGTDTQYF. In DNA form, the CDR3 reads TGTGCCAGCAGCTCCTGGACTAGCGGGAGAGGCACAGATACGCAGTATTTT. The variable domain in full, with the rest retrieved from reference TRBV11-3 and TRBJ2-3, is EAGVVQSPRYKIIEKKQPVAFWCNPISGHNTLYWYLQNLGQGPELLIRYENEEAVDDSQLPKDRFSAERLKGVDSTLKIQPAELGDSAVYLCASSSWTSGRGTDTQYFGPGTRLTVL.

This rearrangement joins TRBV7-8 to TRBJ1-1; no definite D call. The CDR3 contains 15 residues. The germline gives CDR1 SGHVS, CDR2 FQNEAQ. Trimming took 2 bases from V and 0 from J, leaving 10 bases between them. The CDR3 region has the DNA TGTGCCAGCAGCTTATTGGCGGGCATGAACACTGAAGCTTTCTTT. Translating it yields CASSLLAGMNTEAFF.

The chain links TRBV5-1 to TRBJ2-1; unclear D gene. This CDR3 comprises 17 residues. Germline loops: CDR1 SGHRS, CDR2 YFSETQ. Trimming stripped 1 base from V and 9 bases from J, with 23 bases between. The CDR3 loop reads CASSLSVFRQKNGEQFF. CDR3 DNA: TGCGCCAGCAGCTTGTCAGTATTCAGGCAGAAGAACGGTGAGCAGTTCTTC.

This clone was seen only a few times. The V and J genes are TRBV27 and TRBJ2-3; D not certain. Trimming removed 2 bases from V and 1 base from J, with 10 bases in between. This CDR3 region has 15 residues. Germline lookup yields CDR1 MNHEY and CDR2 SMNVEV (reference sequence). The CDR3 region has the DNA TGTGCCAGCAGTTTAGGTTCACGACGCACAGATACGCAGTATTTT. Amino acids: CASSLGSRRTDTQYF.

The sample holds a few counts of this clone. The V gene is TRBV2, the J gene TRBJ2-3, with a weak D call TRBD2 (5 bases). Trimming removed 3 bases from V and 1 base from J, with 11 bases in between. The germline CDR1 and CDR2 sequences are SNHLY and FYNNEI. This CDR3 is built from 15 residues. The CDR3 is CASSEWLAGTDTQYF. The CDR3 DNA reads TGTGCCAGCAGTGAGTGGCTAGCAGGCACAGATACGCAGTATTTT.

The rearrangement uses TRBV19 and TRBJ2-7; 8 nucleotides line up with TRBD1. CDR1 LNHDA and CDR2 SQIVND come from the germline V gene (reference sequence). This CDR3 region has 15 residues. V lost 3 bases, J lost 7 bases, and 11 bases stayed unmatched. CDR3: CASSIFGQGAGEQYF. Here the CDR3 DNA reads TGTGCCAGTAGTATTTTTGGCCAGGGGGCAGGAGAGCAGTACTTC.

The gene calls are TRBV2 and TRBJ2-1; 9 bases map to TRBD1. Germline CDR1 reads SNHLY; CDR2 reads FYNNEI. The CDR3 extends over 17 amino acids. V lost 5 bases, J lost 5 bases, and 13 bases stayed unmatched. Here the CDR3 DNA reads TGTGCCAGCAGTAATCAACACCGGGACAGGGATGACAATGAGCAGTTCTTC. Translated, it gives CASSNQHRDRDDNEQFF.

J is TRBJ1-1 and V is TRBV10-3; D gene uncertain. The germline V gene has CDR1 ENHRY and CDR2 SYGVKD. There are 16 residues in the CDR3. The ends were cut back, 6 bases at V and 1 base at J, with 18 bases in the middle. The CDR3 spells CAISRVDMAANTEAFF. The DNA of the CDR3 is TGTGCCATCAGCCGTGTGGATATGGCAGCGAACACTGAAGCTTTCTTT.

The chain uses TRBV13 and TRBJ2-5; no clear D gene. The CDR3 extends over 13 amino acids. Trimming removed 4 bases from V and 1 base from J, with 7 bases in between. Germline V gives CDR1 PRHDT, CDR2 FYEKMQ (reference sequence). The CDR3 here is CASSSRGQETQYF. Here the CDR3 DNA reads TGTGCCAGCAGCTCTAGAGGCCAAGAGACCCAGTACTTC.